The clone carrying this TCR beta chain was detected many times. This specimen belongs to a study of identical twins. TCRdb re-called the 5' RACE reads through MiXCR, storing one row per CDR3 protein. This sample carries around 340,000 distinct CDR3 sequences, around 9.7% of them seen once, and the ten largest clones take about 9.1%. The CDR3 has 13 amino acids. Germline-derived CDR1 and CDR2 are DFQATT and SNEGSKA (reference sequence). The sequence was collected from a woman between 45 and 65 years old in good health. The sequenced sample was naive T cells sorted from blood. The chain uses TRBV20-1 and TRBJ2-3; possibly TRBD2 for D (6 bases). The CDR3 nucleotides read TGCAGCTCGGGAGCTCCGAGCACAGATACGCAGTATTTT. This gives the protein CSSGAPSTDTQYF.